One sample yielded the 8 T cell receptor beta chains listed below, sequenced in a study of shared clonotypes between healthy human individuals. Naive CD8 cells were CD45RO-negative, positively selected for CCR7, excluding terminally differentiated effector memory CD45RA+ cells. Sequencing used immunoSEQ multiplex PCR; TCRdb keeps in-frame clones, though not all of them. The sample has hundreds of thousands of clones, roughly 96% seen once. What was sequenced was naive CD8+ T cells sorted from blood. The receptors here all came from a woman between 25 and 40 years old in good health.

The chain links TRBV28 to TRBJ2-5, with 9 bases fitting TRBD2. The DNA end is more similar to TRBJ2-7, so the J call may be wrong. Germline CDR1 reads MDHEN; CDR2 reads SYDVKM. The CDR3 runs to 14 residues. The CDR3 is CASRPSGTYYEQYF. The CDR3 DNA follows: TGTGCCAGCAGACCTAGCGGGACATACTACGAGCAGTACTTC.

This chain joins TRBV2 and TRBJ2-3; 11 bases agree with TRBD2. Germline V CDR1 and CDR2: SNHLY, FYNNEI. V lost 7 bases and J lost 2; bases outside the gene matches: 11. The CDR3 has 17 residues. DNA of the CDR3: TGTGCCAGCAAGACCATAGCGGGAGGGCCGATCACAGATACGCAGTATTTT. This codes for CASKTIAGGPITDTQYF. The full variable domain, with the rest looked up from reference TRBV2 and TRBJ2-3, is EPEVTQTPSHQVTQMGQEVILRCVPISNHLYFYWYRQILGQKVEFLVSFYNNEISEKSEIFDDQFSVERPDGSNFTLKIRSTKLEDSAMYFCASKTIAGGPITDTQYFGPGTRLTVL.

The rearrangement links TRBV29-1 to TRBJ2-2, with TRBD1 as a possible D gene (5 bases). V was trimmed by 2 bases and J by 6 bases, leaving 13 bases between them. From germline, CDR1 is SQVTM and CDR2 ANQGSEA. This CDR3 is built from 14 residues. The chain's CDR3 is CSVESSVGAGELFF. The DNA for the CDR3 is TGCAGCGTTGAATCAAGCGTAGGGGCCGGGGAGCTGTTTTTT.

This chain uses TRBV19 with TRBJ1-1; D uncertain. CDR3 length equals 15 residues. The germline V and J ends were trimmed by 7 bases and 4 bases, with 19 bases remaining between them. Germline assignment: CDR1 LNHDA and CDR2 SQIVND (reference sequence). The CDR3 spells CASINPGWRGTEAFF. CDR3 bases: TGTGCCAGTATCAACCCCGGGTGGAGAGGCACTGAAGCTTTCTTT.

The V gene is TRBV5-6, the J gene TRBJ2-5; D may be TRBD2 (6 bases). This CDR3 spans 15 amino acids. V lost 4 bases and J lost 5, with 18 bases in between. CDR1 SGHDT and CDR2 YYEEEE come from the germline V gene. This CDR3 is CASSAVDGSLETQYF. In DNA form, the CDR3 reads TGTGCCAGCAGCGCGGTAGACGGGAGTTTGGAGACCCAGTACTTC.

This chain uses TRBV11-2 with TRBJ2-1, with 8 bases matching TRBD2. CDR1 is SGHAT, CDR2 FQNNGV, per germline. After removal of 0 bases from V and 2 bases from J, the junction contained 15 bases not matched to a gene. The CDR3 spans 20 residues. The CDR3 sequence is CASSLDGLAGNVLTYNEQFF. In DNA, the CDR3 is TGTGCCAGCAGCTTAGATGGGCTAGCGGGTAACGTCCTAACCTACAATGAGCAGTTCTTC.

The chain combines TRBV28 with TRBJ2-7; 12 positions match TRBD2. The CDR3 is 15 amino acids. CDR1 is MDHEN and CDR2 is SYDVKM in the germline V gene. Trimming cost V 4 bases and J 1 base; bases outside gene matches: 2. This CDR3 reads CASSYGTSGSYEQYF. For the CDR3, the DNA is TGTGCCAGCAGTTATGGGACTAGCGGGTCCTACGAGCAGTACTTC.

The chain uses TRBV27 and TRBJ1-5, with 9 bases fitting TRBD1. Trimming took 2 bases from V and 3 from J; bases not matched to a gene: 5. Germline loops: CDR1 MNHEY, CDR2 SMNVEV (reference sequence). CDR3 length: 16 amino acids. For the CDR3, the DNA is TGTGCCAGCAGTTTAATTGGACAGGGGCACAATCAGCCCCAGCATTTT. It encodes CASSLIGQGHNQPQHF.